A selection of T cell receptor beta chains follows, all from one sample in a study of T cell responses to AZD1222 COVID-19 vaccine. Produced via immunoSEQ multiplex PCR; TCRdb's table is partial and in-frame only. Counted here are about 150,000 clones, about 92% occurring once; the ten biggest clones make up 2.5% to 4%. This specimen was peripheral blood, taken 28 days after the second AZD1222 dose. The receptors shown here come from an adult who received the AZD1222 COVID-19 vaccine. CDR3s leave out the opening cysteine and the closing phenylalanine or tryptophan.

j_gene | v_gene | CDR3aa
TRBJ2-3 | TRBV4-1 | ASSQDGAGRTDTQY
TRBJ2-2 | TRBV7-9 | ASSLVGGFPGELF
TRBJ2-1 | TRBV7-8 | ASSLGTSGRKDNEQF
TRBJ2-1 | TRBV5-1 | ASSLLSGSSSDEQF
TRBJ2-3 | TRBV7-2 | ASSPVSSGGTDTQY
TRBJ1-5 | TRBV6-5 | ASSYDGGQPQH
TRBJ1-5 | TRBV19 | ASSTGQPGQGPREKAQH
TRBJ1-1 | TRBV5-6 | ASSFRDTYEAF
TRBJ2-6 | TRBV5-1 | ASSNGGSSGANVLT
TRBJ1-3 | TRBV3-1/TRBV3-2 | ASSHRTTTIY
TRBJ1-2 | TRBV3-1/TRBV3-2 | ASSQERSGYT
TRBJ2-7 | TRBV5-5 | ASTGSSGAYEQY
TRBJ2-3 | TRBV7-6 | ASSLALGQIPTDTQY
TRBJ1-1 | TRBV5-5 | ASSLLRGRATEAF
TRBJ1-5 | TRBV28 | ASSLGQNQPQH
TRBJ1-5 | TRBV24-1 | ATQGQHNQPQH
TRBJ2-3 | TRBV19 | ASSISRESTDTQY
TRBJ1-5 | TRBV9 | ASSAGGFTGQPQH
TRBJ2-7 | TRBV7-2 | ASSLAGDLGREQY
TRBJ1-5 | TRBV19 | ASSTSGYSNQPQH
TRBJ2-7 | TRBV6-6 | ASSSNPGQSSYEQY
TRBJ1-3 | TRBV28 | ASKLSAGNTIY
TRBJ2-7 | TRBV5-1 | ASSFRGDLVRSSYEQY
TRBJ2-5 | TRBV24-1 | ATSDPGQGAGETQY
TRBJ2-7 | TRBV11-2 | ASSPGTSGSEQY
TRBJ2-5 | TRBV5-1 | ASSSGPVQETQY
TRBJ2-6 | TRBV19 | ASSLQGAFPSGANVLT
TRBJ2-7 | TRBV7-6 | ASSPGTSGAYEQY
TRBJ2-1 | TRBV6-1 | ASSDRDRDEQF
TRBJ1-4 | TRBV2 | ASRDRTGSEKLF
TRBJ2-3 | TRBV9 | ASSVGLAATDTQY
TRBJ2-5 | TRBV25-1 | ASSEIRVGQETQY
TRBJ2-7 | TRBV30 | AWSGSYEQY
TRBJ2-1 | TRBV3-1/TRBV3-2 | ASSQEVQGYGGKF
TRBJ1-2 | TRBV5-1 | ASSLNRQALLGYT
TRBJ2-7 | TRBV1 | TSSQERTSGPSSYEQY
TRBJ1-4 | TRBV6-5 | ASRSLRTENEKLF
TRBJ2-5 | TRBV18 | ASSREQGWQETQY
TRBJ1-4 | TRBV5-5 | ASSPLRSSTATNEKLF
TRBJ2-3 | TRBV12-5 | ASGLVLAGSADTQY
TRBJ2-7 | TRBV3-1/TRBV3-2 | ASSHLTGTRVYEQY
TRBJ1-2 | TRBV5-1 | ASSLAKGASYGYT
TRBJ2-7 | TRBV7-9 | ASSLRRTSGNYEQY